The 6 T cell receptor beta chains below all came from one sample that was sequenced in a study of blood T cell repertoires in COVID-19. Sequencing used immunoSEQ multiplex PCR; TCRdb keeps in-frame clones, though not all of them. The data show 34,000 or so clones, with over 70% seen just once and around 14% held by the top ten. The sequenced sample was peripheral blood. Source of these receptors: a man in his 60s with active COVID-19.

In DNA form, the CDR3 reads TGCAGCGTGAGCAGGGGACAGAGAAACACCGGGGAGCTGTTTTTT. This sequence encodes CSVSRGQRNTGELFF. The chain employs TRBV29-1 and TRBJ2-2; 7 nucleotides line up with TRBD1. The CDR3 runs to 15 residues. From germline, CDR1 is SQVTM and CDR2 ANQGSEA. Germline trimming cut 6 bases from V and 2 bases from J; bases unmatched to any gene: 9.

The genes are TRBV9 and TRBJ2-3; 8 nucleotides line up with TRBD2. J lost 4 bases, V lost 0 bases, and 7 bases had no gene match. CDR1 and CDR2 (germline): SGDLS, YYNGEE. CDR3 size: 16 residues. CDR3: CASSVVAGGRPDTQYF. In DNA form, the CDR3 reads TGTGCCAGCAGCGTAGTGGCTGGCGGGAGGCCAGATACGCAGTATTTT.

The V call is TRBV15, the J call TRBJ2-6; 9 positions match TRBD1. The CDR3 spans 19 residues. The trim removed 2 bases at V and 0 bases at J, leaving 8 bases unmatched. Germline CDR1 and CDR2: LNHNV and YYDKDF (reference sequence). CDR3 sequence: CATSRTTGTGFSGANVLTF. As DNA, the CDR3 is TGTGCCACCAGCAGAACCACCGGGACAGGGTTCTCTGGGGCCAACGTCCTGACTTTC.

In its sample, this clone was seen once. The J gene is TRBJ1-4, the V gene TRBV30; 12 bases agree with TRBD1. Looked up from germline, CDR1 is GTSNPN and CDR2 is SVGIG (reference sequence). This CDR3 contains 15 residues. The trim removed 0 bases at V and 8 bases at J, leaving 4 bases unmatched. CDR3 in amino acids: CAWSVLGTGGEKLFF. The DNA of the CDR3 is TGTGCCTGGAGTGTACTAGGGACAGGGGGCGAAAAACTGTTTTTT.

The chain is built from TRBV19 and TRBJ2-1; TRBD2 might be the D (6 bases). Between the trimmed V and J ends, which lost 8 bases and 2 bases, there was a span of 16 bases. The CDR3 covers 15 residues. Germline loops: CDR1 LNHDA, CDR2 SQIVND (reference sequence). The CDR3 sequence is CASSRDSGPYNEQFF. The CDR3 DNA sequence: TGTGCCAGTTCGAGGGACTCAGGACCCTACAATGAGCAGTTCTTC.

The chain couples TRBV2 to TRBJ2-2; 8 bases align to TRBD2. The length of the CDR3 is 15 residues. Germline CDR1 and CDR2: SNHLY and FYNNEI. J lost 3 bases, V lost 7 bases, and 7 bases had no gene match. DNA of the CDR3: TGTGCCAGCAAGGTCGGGGGGGTCGACACCGGGGAGCTGTTTTTT. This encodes CASKVGGVDTGELFF. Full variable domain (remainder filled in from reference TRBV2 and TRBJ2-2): EPEVTQTPSHQVTQMGQEVILRCVPISNHLYFYWYRQILGQKVEFLVSFYNNEISEKSEIFDDQFSVERPDGSNFTLKIRSTKLEDSAMYFCASKVGGVDTGELFFGEGSRLTVL.